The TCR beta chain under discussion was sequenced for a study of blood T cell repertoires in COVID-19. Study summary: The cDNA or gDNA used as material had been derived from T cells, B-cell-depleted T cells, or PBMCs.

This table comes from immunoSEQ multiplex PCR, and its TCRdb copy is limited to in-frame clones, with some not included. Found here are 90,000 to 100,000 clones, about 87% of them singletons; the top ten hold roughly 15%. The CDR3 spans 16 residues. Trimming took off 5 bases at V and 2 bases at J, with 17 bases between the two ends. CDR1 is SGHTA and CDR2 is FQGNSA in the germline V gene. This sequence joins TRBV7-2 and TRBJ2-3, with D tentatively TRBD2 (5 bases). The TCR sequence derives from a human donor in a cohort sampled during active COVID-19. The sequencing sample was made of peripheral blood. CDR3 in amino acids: CASSVRSGWDTDTQYF. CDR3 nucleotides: TGTGCCAGCAGCGTCCGTTCGGGGTGGGACACAGATACGCAGTATTTT.